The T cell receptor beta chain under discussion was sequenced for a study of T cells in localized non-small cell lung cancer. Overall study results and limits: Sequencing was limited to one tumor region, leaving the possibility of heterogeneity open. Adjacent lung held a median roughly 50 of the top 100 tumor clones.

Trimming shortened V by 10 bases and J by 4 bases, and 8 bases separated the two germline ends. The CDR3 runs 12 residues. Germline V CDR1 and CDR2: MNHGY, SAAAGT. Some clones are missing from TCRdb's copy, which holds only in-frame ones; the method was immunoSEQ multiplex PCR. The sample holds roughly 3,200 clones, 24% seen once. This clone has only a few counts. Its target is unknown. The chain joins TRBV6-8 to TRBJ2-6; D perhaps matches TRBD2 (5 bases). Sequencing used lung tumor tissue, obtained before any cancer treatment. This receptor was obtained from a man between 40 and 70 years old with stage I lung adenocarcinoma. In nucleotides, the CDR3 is TGTGCCACAGCGGCCGGGGCCAACGTCCTGACTTTC. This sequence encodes CATAAGANVLTF.